These 25 T cell receptor beta chains were sequenced from one sample in a study of blood T cell repertoires in COVID-19. This table comes from immunoSEQ multiplex PCR, and its TCRdb copy is limited to in-frame clones, with some not included. Of 300,000 to 450,000 clones in the sample, 89% were seen once. Input material: peripheral blood. The receptor set was obtained from a woman in her thirties with COVID-19, enrolled during active disease.

The chain links TRBV4-1 to TRBJ2-2; D gene unclear. The germline V gene has CDR1 MGHRA and CDR2 YSYEKL. The CDR3 consists of 15 residues. Trimming left V 5 bases short and J 6 bases short, with 16 bases between. The CDR3, as DNA: TGCGCCAGCAGCAACCCCCTGTTAGAGCCCGGGGAGCTGTTTTTT. Translated, it gives CASSNPLLEPGELFF.

The gene calls are TRBV6-2 or TRBV6-3 and TRBJ1-1; 8 positions agree with TRBD1. This CDR3 region has 15 residues. J lost 6 bases, V lost 2 bases, and 8 bases had no gene match. CDR1 MNHEY and CDR2 SVGEGT come from the germline V gene. CDR3 region: CASSYTGQGPPEAFF. CDR3 nucleotide sequence: TGTGCCAGCAGTTACACAGGACAGGGTCCTCCTGAAGCTTTCTTT.

The chain recombines TRBV15 with TRBJ1-2; the D gene is possibly TRBD1 (6 bases). Trimming pared 0 bases from V and 4 bases from J, leaving 15 bases between. CDR1 LNHNV and CDR2 YYDKDF come from the germline V gene (reference sequence). The length of the CDR3 is 16 residues. The CDR3 DNA reads as TGTGCCACCAGCAGAGATGGAATGGCAGGGGTCTATGGCTACACCTTC. The encoded protein is CATSRDGMAGVYGYTF.

The gene calls are TRBV30 and TRBJ1-6; a weak D match, TRBD1 (5 bases). Between the trimmed V and J ends, which lost 2 bases and 9 bases, there was a span of 8 bases. This CDR3 is built from 12 residues. Germline V gene sequence: CDR1 GTSNPN, CDR2 SVGIG (reference sequence). The CDR3 loop is CAWSSQGSPLHF. In DNA form, the CDR3 reads TGTGCCTGGAGTTCCCAGGGTTCACCCCTCCACTTT.

V and J are TRBV5-1 and TRBJ1-4; D is uncertain. Trimming cost V 0 bases and J 7 bases, with 10 bases left between them. The CDR3 covers 14 residues. Germline CDR1 and CDR2: SGHRS and YFSETQ. The CDR3 protein is CASSLDLSGEKLFF. Written as DNA, the CDR3 is TGCGCCAGCAGCTTGGACTTATCGGGTGAAAAACTGTTTTTT.

V and J are TRBV19 and TRBJ2-1; 8 positions match TRBD1. Germline V gives CDR1 LNHDA, CDR2 SQIVND (reference sequence). Unmatched junction bases numbered 11, after V lost 5 bases and J lost 8 bases. The CDR3 contains 15 residues. CDR3 sequence: CASSPDRGRIDEQFF. CDR3 in DNA: TGTGCCAGTAGTCCAGACAGGGGACGAATCGATGAGCAGTTCTTC.

The chain carries TRBV19 and TRBJ1-1; perhaps TRBD1 as D (6 bases). Between the trimmed V and J ends, which lost 6 bases and 1 base, there was a span of 12 bases. The CDR3 totals 14 residues. Germline V gene data show CDR1 as LNHDA and CDR2 as SQIVND (reference sequence). In DNA form, the CDR3 reads TGTGCCAGTAGGGGAATGGACAGGAACACTGAAGCTTTCTTT. Its translation: CASRGMDRNTEAFF.

This chain joins TRBV6-2 or TRBV6-3 and TRBJ1-1; D call uncertain. Trimming cost V 2 bases and J 7 bases, with 8 bases left between them. Germline assignment: CDR1 MNHEY and CDR2 SVGEGT. The CDR3 has 12 amino acids. CDR3 in amino acids: CASSYAGYEAFF. Written as DNA, the CDR3 is TGTGCCAGCAGTTACGCGGGGTATGAAGCTTTCTTT.

This sequence joins TRBV4-3 and TRBJ1-2, with no clear D. The CDR3 consists of 15 residues. V shed 4 bases and J shed 2 bases, with 14 bases lying between them. Germline-derived CDR1 and CDR2 are LGHNA and YSLEER. The CDR3 sequence is CASSRHREGNYGYTF. The CDR3 DNA reads TGCGCCAGCAGCCGCCACCGGGAAGGGAACTATGGCTACACCTTC.

This clone has only a few counts. The chain couples TRBV28 to TRBJ2-5, with D tentatively TRBD2 (7 bases). This CDR3 has 14 amino acids. V was clipped by 7 bases and J by 5 bases, with 17 bases between them. The germline CDR1 and CDR2 sequences are MDHEN and SYDVKM. The CDR3, as DNA: TGTGCCAGCAATATGGGGGGGGGCCACGAGACCCAGTACTTC. It yields the protein CASNMGGGHETQYF. Full variable domain (outside the CDR3, taken from reference TRBV28 and TRBJ2-5): DVKVTQSSRYLVKRTGEKVFLECVQDMDHENMFWYRQDPGLGLRLIYFSYDVKMKEKGDIPEGYSVSREKKERFSLILESASTNQTSMYLCASNMGGGHETQYFGPGTRLLVL.

The chain has TRBV11-1 and TRBJ2-7; perhaps TRBD2 as D (6 bases). Trimming shortened V by 1 base and J by 1 base, and 8 bases separated the two germline ends. The CDR3 sequence is 14 residues long. Germline CDR1 reads SGHAT; CDR2 reads FQDESV (reference sequence). CDR3 DNA: TGTGCCAGCAGCTTAGGGAGCGGGTCCTACGAGCAGTACTTC. Encoded protein: CASSLGSGSYEQYF.

The chain employs TRBV15 and TRBJ2-3; D is possibly TRBD2 (6 bases). There are 17 residues in the CDR3. V lost 0 bases, J lost 2 bases, and 15 bases lay in between. Looked up from germline, CDR1 is LNHNV and CDR2 is YYDKDF (reference sequence). CDR3 protein: CATSRELGRGFTDTQYF. The CDR3 region has the DNA TGTGCCACCAGCAGAGAGTTGGGGCGGGGATTCACAGATACGCAGTATTTT. The full variable domain, with the rest looked up from reference TRBV15 and TRBJ2-3, is DAMVIQNPRYQVTQFGKPVTLSCSQTLNHNVMYWYQQKSSQAPKLLFHYYDKDFNNEADTPDNFQSRRPNTSFCFLDIRSPGLGDTAMYLCATSRELGRGFTDTQYFGPGTRLTVL.

The chain has TRBV6-5 and TRBJ2-1; D perhaps matches TRBD2 (5 bases). From germline, CDR1 is MNHEY and CDR2 SVGAGI. The CDR3 totals 14 residues. Trimming took 3 bases from V and 6 from J, leaving 12 bases between them. The CDR3 DNA sequence: TGTGCCAGCAGTTATGGTGGGAGCTCCAATGAGCAGTTCTTC. As protein: CASSYGGSSNEQFF.

This clone was recorded a few times. The gene calls are TRBV6-5 and TRBJ1-6; no clear D gene. V was cut by 4 bases and J by 10 bases, with 17 bases left in between. CDR1 MNHEY and CDR2 SVGAGI come from the germline V gene. This CDR3 spans 15 amino acids. The CDR3 sequence: CASSSNGEVGSPLHF. The CDR3, as DNA: TGTGCCAGCAGTTCTAACGGGGAAGTAGGGTCACCCCTCCACTTT.

In this sample, this clone turned up once. This chain joins TRBV4-1 and TRBJ2-5; TRBD2 agrees at 9 bases. Losses at the gene ends were 0 bases for V and 0 bases for J; bases not matched to a gene: 14. Germline lookup yields CDR1 MGHRA and CDR2 YSYEKL. This CDR3 has 20 residues. CDR3 protein: CASSQDHSRLRLADQETQYF. The CDR3 region has the DNA TGCGCCAGCAGCCAAGACCATTCCCGGCTCAGACTAGCGGACCAAGAGACCCAGTACTTC.

The chain has TRBV28 and TRBJ1-5, with D possibly matching TRBD1 (6 bases). Trimming stripped 10 bases from V and 2 bases from J, with 9 bases between. The CDR3 has 12 residues. Germline values: CDR1 MDHEN, CDR2 SYDVKM. The CDR3 here is CATQGRNQPQHF. In DNA, the CDR3 is TGTGCCACACAGGGACGCAATCAGCCCCAGCATTTT. The whole variable domain, filled in from reference TRBV28 and TRBJ1-5, reads DVKVTQSSRYLVKRTGEKVFLECVQDMDHENMFWYRQDPGLGLRLIYFSYDVKMKEKGDIPEGYSVSREKKERFSLILESASTNQTSMYLCATQGRNQPQHFGDGTRLSIL.

The chain joins TRBV7-2 to TRBJ2-5, with TRBD2 identical over 13 bases. The CDR3 contains 16 residues. Germline V gene data show CDR1 as SGHTA and CDR2 as FQGNSA. Unmatched junction bases numbered 9, after V lost 6 bases and J lost 5 bases. The DNA for the CDR3 is TGTGCCAGCAGTCCGAGACTAGCGGGGGGCCGGGAGACCCAGTACTTC. Its translation: CASSPRLAGGRETQYF.

The chain recombines TRBV4-2 with TRBJ2-4, with D tentatively TRBD2 (5 bases). Germline CDR1 and CDR2: LGHNA and YNFKEQ. This CDR3 region has 16 residues. V gave up 0 bases and J gave up 0 bases, with 9 bases separating them. DNA of the CDR3: TGTGCCAGCAGCCAAGATCCCGGGGTAGCCAAAAACATTCAGTACTTC. This translates into CASSQDPGVAKNIQYF.

The chain has TRBV27 and TRBJ2-1, with TRBD2 identical over 13 bases. The germline CDR1 and CDR2 sequences are MNHEY and SMNVEV (reference sequence). Trimming took 4 bases from V and 7 from J; bases not matched to a gene: 10. This CDR3 is built from 17 residues. The DNA for the CDR3 is TGTGCCAGCAGTTCCACCGAGGGACTAGCGGGAAGGAATGAGCAGTTCTTC. Its translation is CASSSTEGLAGRNEQFF.

This clone has a single count. This chain joins TRBV25-1 and TRBJ1-5; 7 bases align to TRBD1. V shed 1 base, J shed 3 bases, and the junction held 6 bases outside the gene matches. The CDR3 contains 16 residues. Germline V gives CDR1 MGHDK, CDR2 SYGVNS. The CDR3 DNA is TGTGCCAGCAGTGAATCCAGACAGGGCGACAATCAGCCCCAGCATTTT. Its translation is CASSESRQGDNQPQHF.

This clone was seen a single time. The chain combines TRBV5-1 with TRBJ2-7; a weak D match, TRBD2 (5 bases). V was cut by 0 bases and J by 0 bases, with 7 bases left in between. From germline, CDR1 is SGHRS and CDR2 YFSETQ. The CDR3 consists of 14 residues. CDR3 DNA: TGCGCCAGCAGCTTGGTTGGGAGCTCCTACGAGCAGTACTTC. Translating gives CASSLVGSSYEQYF.

The rearrangement uses TRBV4-3 and TRBJ2-7, with 9 bases identical to TRBD1. The germline gives CDR1 LGHNA, CDR2 YSLEER. There are 18 residues in the CDR3. Trimming removed 0 bases from V and 6 bases from J; junction bases left unmatched: 15. The CDR3 region has the DNA TGCGCCAGCAGCCAAGATGTGCCCCCGGGACAGGGTCTCGTCGAGCAGTACTTC. Its protein is CASSQDVPPGQGLVEQYF.

This chain connects TRBV2 to TRBJ1-1, with D possibly being TRBD1 (5 bases). The CDR3 covers 15 residues. V gave up 3 bases and J gave up 2 bases, with 13 bases separating them. Germline V gene lookup returns CDR1 SNHLY and CDR2 FYNNEI. CDR3 loop: CASSDRDIRNTEAFF. CDR3 bases: TGTGCCAGCAGTGACAGGGATATTAGAAACACTGAAGCTTTCTTT.

The chain employs TRBV28 and TRBJ2-2, with a possible D match to TRBD1 (5 bases). Trimming took off 8 bases at V and 5 bases at J, with 15 bases between the two ends. CDR1 MDHEN and CDR2 SYDVKM come from the germline V gene. The CDR3 contains 14 residues. DNA of the CDR3: TGTGCCAGCTTGGGGCAGGCAATTACCGGGGAGCTGTTTTTT. Translating gives CASLGQAITGELFF.

This rearrangement joins TRBV11-3 to TRBJ1-1, with unresolved D. This CDR3 comprises 13 residues. Germline V gene lookup returns CDR1 SGHNT and CDR2 YENEEA. Trimming removed 5 bases from V and 6 bases from J, with 13 bases in between. The CDR3 region is CASSLPRLAEAFF. CDR3 sequence (DNA): TGTGCCAGCAGCCTCCCCAGACTCGCTGAAGCTTTCTTT.